This TCR beta chain was sequenced for a study of T cells in Graves' hyperthyroidism and ophthalmopathy (dated by TCRdb to between 2018 and 2021). Looking at the study overall: Peripheral blood was sampled at the time of initial diagnosis, prior to any treatment. To identify TCR V-J signatures that set the groups apart, the researchers used a discovery cohort of about a hundred patients, made up of 40 to 45 with Graves' ophthalmopathy and 57 with stable Graves' hyperthyroidism. Prospective prediction of ophthalmopathy was tested in an independent validation cohort of under 20 hyperthyroidism patients and some 17 patients who later progressed to ophthalmopathy. The 95 to 100 discovery patients were randomly split 7:3 into training and test sets. Thyroid tissue and blood T-cell repertoires from about six Graves' hyperthyroidism patients were also compared in the study. Following sampling, methimazole starting at 30 mg daily was given to hyperthyroidism patients, and high-dose intravenous methylprednisolone was given to ophthalmopathy patients. TCR Vbeta CDR3 sequencing of 140 or so peripheral blood samples (fewer than 45 ophthalmopathy, about 80 hyperthyroidism and roughly 17 progressor patients) is reported in the paper.

This clonotype showed up many times. No cognate antigen has been identified for it. Base-call qualities are not available, and no considerably larger clone is one nucleotide away. The TCR beta CDR3 regions were amplified from RNA transcripts. The TCR CDR3 was subjected to a first round of RT-PCR using the HTBI primer set and the Qiagen OneStep RT-PCR kit. The libraries were constructed in a second round of multiplex PCR and then size-selected and purified. Paired-end sequencing of the libraries was performed with 100 bp reads on an Illumina HiSeq2000. The study's own analysis went as follows. Raw data were processed with SOAPnuke, discarding reads with adapters, uncalled bases, mean Phred below 15, or no exact constant-primer or identifier match. High-quality paired reads were merged using COPE v1.2.5, and each unique nucleotide sequence was defined as a clonotype. Clonotypes were aligned to IMGT TRBV, TRBD and TRBJ reference segments using MiTCR v1.1. The analysis included only V-J combinations with a frequency above 0.0001, which together covered 99.2% of the repertoires. The TCS score was defined as the ratio of F50 (clonal expansion) to E x V (chaos), calculated using BLOSUM62-based TCRdist between CDR3 peptides within each V-J. Welch's t-statistics and random forest reduced just over 500 V-J features to 10 to 15, which were used in a naive Bayes classifier (R e1071). In TCRdb, the public reads were trimmed at Q25 with fastp and aligned with MiXCR, with productive beta chains retained. Each record represents a unique CDR3 protein, reported with the most common genes and DNA among its rows. The V and J calls, along with clone size, are taken from TCRdb and not from the paper's own processing. In all, the sample holds 350,000 to 450,000 distinct CDR3 sequences, and more than 11% of those were seen once. Together, the top ten hold 11% of the sample.

Overall study outcomes, separate from this receptor: Most expanded thyroid clonotypes (frequency above 0.001) were also detected in blood, a finding suggesting that blood repertoires may reflect thyroid immune responses. In validation, the model predicted progression to ophthalmopathy with over 60% sensitivity and 72.22% specificity, a median of approximately 6.7 months before onset. Sample size was not statistically predetermined, and investigators were not blinded to group allocation. In cross-validation, a model built on a 13 V-J signature told ophthalmopathy apart from stable hyperthyroidism with roughly 87% sensitivity and about 81% specificity, and in testing the same model reached 80%/75%.

Stable Graves' hyperthyroidism was defined as no progression to ophthalmopathy during 18 months of follow-up. Hyperthyroidism patients were newly diagnosed, with disease duration under 2 months, and aged 18 to 65 years. Any patient with an uncontrolled infection, another autoimmune disease, pregnancy or lactation was excluded. Diagnoses relied on clinical symptoms, serum thyroxine and TRAb, thyroid ultrasound and orbital computed tomography. PBMCs were separated from roughly 9.6 ml of fresh peripheral blood using Ficoll-Paque density gradient centrifugation. Trizol reagent was used to extract total RNA, and RNA quality was then checked on an Agilent 2100 Bioanalyzer. From V the trimming removes 5 bases and from J it removes 1 base, while the gene matches leave 9 bases of the junction unaccounted for. There are 16 amino acids in the CDR3, from cysteine to phenylalanine inclusive. This entry keeps only the CDR3 DNA: 48 bases, framed from base 1.

The sequenced sample consisted of blood. The V gene is TRBV12-3 or TRBV12-4 and the J gene is TRBJ2-7, with 9 bases aligning to TRBD1. The receptor comes from a woman between 55 and 75 years old with Graves' hyperthyroidism. The DNA sequence is given as TGTGCCAGCAGTCCAGACGGGACAGGGCCTTCCTACGAGCAGTACTTC. This gives the protein CASSPDGTGPSYEQYF.